This paragraph reports one T cell receptor beta chain. TCRdb re-derived calls from the RT-PCR reads in MiXCR, one entry per CDR3 protein. The data hold hundreds of thousands of distinct CDR3 sequences, with 14% observed a single time. The CDR3 spans 14 residues. With 8 bases removed from V and 0 bases from J, the gap between germline ends came to 10 bases. From germline, CDR1 is MNHEY and CDR2 SMNVEV (reference sequence). This chain joins TRBV27 and TRBJ2-2; perhaps TRBD1 as D (6 bases). This TCR derives from a female donor in good health, serving as a healthy control. The source material was memory CD4+ T cells from blood. The CDR3 here is CASGDITNTGELFF. CDR3 bases: TGTGCCAGCGGGGACATTACGAACACCGGGGAGCTGTTTTTT.